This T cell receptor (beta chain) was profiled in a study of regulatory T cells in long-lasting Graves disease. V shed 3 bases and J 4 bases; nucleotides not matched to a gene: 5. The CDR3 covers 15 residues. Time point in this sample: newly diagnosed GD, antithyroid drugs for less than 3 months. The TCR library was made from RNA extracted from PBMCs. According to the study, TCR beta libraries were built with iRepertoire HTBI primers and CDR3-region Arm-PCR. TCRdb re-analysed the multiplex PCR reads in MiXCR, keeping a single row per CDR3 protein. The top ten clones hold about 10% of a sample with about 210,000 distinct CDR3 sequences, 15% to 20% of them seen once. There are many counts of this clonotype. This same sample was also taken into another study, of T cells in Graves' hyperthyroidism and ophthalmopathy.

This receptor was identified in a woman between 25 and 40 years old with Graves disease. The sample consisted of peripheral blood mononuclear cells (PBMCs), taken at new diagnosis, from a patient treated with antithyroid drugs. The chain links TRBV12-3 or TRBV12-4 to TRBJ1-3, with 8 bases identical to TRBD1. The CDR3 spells CASSFQGAAGNTIYF. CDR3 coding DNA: TGTGCCAGCAGTTTTCAGGGGGCAGCAGGAAACACCATATATTTT.